The 18 T cell receptor beta chains below were found in one sample sequenced in a study of CD8+ T cells in alopecia areata. RNA was extracted and reverse transcribed into cDNA as the sequencing template. The method was immunoSEQ multiplex PCR; TCRdb's version includes in-frame clones alone and lacks a portion of them. The sample presents over 250,000 clones, none singletons. Cells from pooled cutaneous lymph nodes were sorted by CD4, CD8alpha, NKG2D, NKG2ACE and other markers. Sequenced input: CD4+ T cells sorted from a lymph node. These receptors originate from a C3H/HeJ mouse with alopecia areata. Mice of this strain are of MHC haplotype H2-k.

Of note for this clone: Gene and germline names: mouse. The read comes to an end 4 residues before the CDR3 does, leaving the germline J gene to fill in the end. V is TRBV13-1 and J is TRBJ1-1; TRBD1 might be the D (5 bases). Trimming took off 2 bases at V and 0 bases at J, with 11 bases between the two ends. Germline CDR1 is NSHNY and CDR2 is SYGAGN. The CDR3 has 15 residues. Incomplete CDR3 DNA: TGTGCCAGCAGTGAGGACAAACTCTCAAACACA. It specifies CASSEDKLSNT. The full CDR3 protein reads CASSEDKLSNTEVFF.

There are a few counts of this clone. The germline and genes are mouse ones. The DNA ends 4 residues before the CDR3 does, and the rest of the CDR3 is filled in from the germline J gene. The rearrangement uses TRBV5 and TRBJ2-5; 8 bases match TRBD1. The CDR3 totals 13 residues. Germline V CDR1 and CDR2: LGHNA, YNLKQL (reference sequence). CDR3 sequence: CASSRQGTDTQYF. The DNA read from the CDR3 is TGTGCCAGCAGCCGACAGGGGACGGAC.

Of note for this clone: The gene symbols are mouse symbols. The CDR3 end lies 4 residues beyond the end of the read and is filled in from the germline J gene. Other DNA sequences in this sample translate to the same CDR3. V and J are TRBV31 and TRBJ2-1, with 7 bases that match TRBD1. The CDR3 is 14 residues long. Trimming cost V 0 bases and J 3 bases; bases outside gene matches: 2. CDR1 is GKSSPN and CDR2 is SITVG in the germline V gene. CDR3: CAWSLAGGYAEQFF. The sequenced part of the CDR3 DNA is TGTGCCTGGAGTCTGGCAGGGGGCTATGCT.

Notes on this clone: Gene names are mouse gene names. Read coverage stops 4 residues before the CDR3 terminus; the germline J gene supplies the remainder. This sequence joins TRBV13-1 and TRBJ1-2; 8 positions match TRBD1. The CDR3 is 11 residues long. Germline V gene lookup returns CDR1 NSHNY and CDR2 SYGAGN. CDR3 bases read: TGTGCCAGCAGTACAGGGGGC. This codes for CASSTGG. The CDR3 reads in full as CASSTGGDYTF.

This clone was counted only a few times. Gene names are mouse gene names. The read falls 4 residues short of the CDR3 end, and the missing part is taken from the germline J gene. Other DNA sequences from this sample encode an identical CDR3 as well. The chain carries TRBV19 and TRBJ1-1, with 9 bases matching TRBD1. The CDR3 is 14 amino acids. Per the germline V gene, CDR1 is FNHDT and CDR2 is SITEND (reference sequence). Germline trimming cut 2 bases from V and 1 base from J; bases unmatched to any gene: 0. CDR3 DNA (partial): TGTGCCAGCAGTATGACAGGGGGGAACACA. Its protein product is CASSMTGGNT. The entire CDR3 reads CASSMTGGNTEVFF.

As regards this clone: The genes are named according to mouse. The read halts 4 residues ahead of the CDR3 end, with the missing end drawn from the germline J gene. The chain recombines TRBV31 with TRBJ2-7, with TRBD2 matching over 9 bases. The CDR3 covers 14 residues. CDR1 is GKSSPN and CDR2 is SITVG in the germline V gene. The CDR3: CAWSPPGTGYEQYF. The covered CDR3 bases are TGTGCCTGGAGTCCCCCCGGGACTGGGTAT.

This clone turned up a few times. Gene names are the mouse ones. Read coverage stops 4 residues before the CDR3 terminus; the germline J gene supplies the remainder. Other DNA sequences in this sample translate to the same CDR3. This sequence joins TRBV5 and TRBJ2-1; TRBD1 might be the D (6 bases). Per the germline V gene, CDR1 is LGHNA and CDR2 is YNLKQL (reference sequence). The CDR3 contains 14 residues. The V end lost 0 bases, the J end lost 3 bases, and 6 bases lay between the germline ends. Incomplete CDR3 DNA: TGTGCCAGCAGCCAAGAAGGGGGCTATGCT. Translated, it gives CASSQEGGYA. The entire CDR3 protein is CASSQEGGYAEQFF.

This clone was counted between two and nine times. Mouse names are used for the genes. The CDR3 end falls 4 residues outside the read, so it is completed with the germline J gene. The chain is built from TRBV19 and TRBJ1-1; 8 bases match TRBD1. The CDR3 spans 12 residues. Germline values: CDR1 FNHDT, CDR2 SITEND (reference sequence). Incomplete CDR3 DNA: TGTGCCAGCAGCAGGGACAGGTCA. This translates into CASSRDRS. Given in full, the CDR3 is CASSRDRSEVFF.

Of note for this clone: Here the gene names and germline are mouse. The read is 4 residues too short to cover the CDR3 end, so that end is filled in from the germline J gene. The rearrangement uses TRBV1 and TRBJ2-1, with 11 bases that match TRBD2. V gave up 0 bases and J gave up 1 base; unmatched junction bases: 5. Germline V gives CDR1 NSQYPW, CDR2 LRSPGD (reference sequence). The CDR3 covers 18 residues. The CDR3 DNA, read in part, is TGCACCTGCAGTGCAGATCCCGGGACTGGGGGAAACTATGCT. This encodes CTCSADPGTGGNYA. The CDR3, in full, reads CTCSADPGTGGNYAEQFF. Looking up the rest from reference TRBV1 and TRBJ2-1 gives the full variable domain: VTLLEQNPRWRLVPRGQAVNLRCILKNSQYPWMSWYQQDLQKQLQWLFTLRSPGDKEVKSLPGADYLATRVTDTELRLQVANMSQGRTLYCTCSADPGTGGNYAEQFFGPGTRLTVL.

The table lists this clone with many counts. All gene names here are mouse names. The DNA ends 4 residues before the CDR3 does, and the rest of the CDR3 is filled in from the germline J gene. The chain carries TRBV13-3 and TRBJ2-4; 7 positions agree with TRBD2. CDR1 and CDR2 from the germline V gene are NNHDY and SYVADS. V dropped 2 bases and J dropped 1; count of bases not matched to a gene: 4. The CDR3 length is 15 residues. This CDR3 reads CASSEPTGGQNTLYF. CDR3 DNA (partial): TGTGCCAGCAGTGAACCCACTGGGGGTCAAAAC.

This clone has only a few counts. Genes and germline come from the mouse. The sequence runs out 4 residues before the end of the CDR3; the remainder is reconstructed from the germline J gene. The chain links TRBV19 to TRBJ1-1, with 10 nucleotides matching TRBD1. Trimming cost V 3 bases and J 4 bases; bases outside gene matches: 9. Per germline, CDR1 FNHDT and CDR2 SITEND (reference sequence). CDR3 length equals 16 residues. The CDR3 bases that were read are TGTGCCAGCAGTAAGATCCCCGGGACAGGGGCCACA. Translation gives CASSKIPGTGAT. The full CDR3 sequence reads CASSKIPGTGATEVFF.

This clone appeared a few times. Mouse gene names apply. The read is 4 residues too short to cover the CDR3 end, so that end is filled in from the germline J gene. The rearrangement uses TRBV1 and TRBJ2-5; 10 bases map to TRBD1. From germline, CDR1 is NSQYPW and CDR2 LRSPGD (reference sequence). There are 14 residues in the CDR3. CDR3: CTCSGGTGEDTQYF. The covered CDR3 bases are TGCACCTGCAGTGGAGGGACAGGGGAAGAC.

Note on this clone: Gene labels here are mouse ones. The read finishes 4 residues shy of the CDR3 end, and the germline J gene is used to complete it. The chain is built from TRBV19 and TRBJ2-3; 10 bases are shared with TRBD2. The CDR3 is 16 amino acids. Germline V gene data show CDR1 as FNHDT and CDR2 as SITEND (reference sequence). Trimming at V came to 4 bases and at J to 2 bases, leaving 7 bases not matched to a gene. CDR3 protein: CASSALGGRPAETLYF. Incomplete CDR3 DNA: TGTGCCAGCAGTGCTCTGGGGGGGCGCCCTGCAGAA.

Details on this clone: Genes here carry mouse names. The CDR3 is cut off 4 residues early in the read; its end comes from the germline J gene. The chain has TRBV17 and TRBJ1-1; D perhaps matches TRBD1 (5 bases). CDR1 is MNHDT and CDR2 is YYDKIL in the germline V gene. This CDR3 has 16 amino acids. The V end was cut by 0 bases, the J end by 1 base, with 12 bases between. The CDR3 loop is CASSRDPGHKNTEVFF. The DNA read from the CDR3 is TGTGCTAGCAGTAGAGATCCCGGACATAAAAACACA.

As to this clone: Mouse gene names apply. The CDR3 end is not reached by the read, which stops 4 residues before it; the germline J gene fills it in. The same CDR3 also results from other DNA sequences found in this sample. The chain is built from TRBV13-3 and TRBJ1-1; unclear D gene. The CDR3 has 11 amino acids. Germline lookup yields CDR1 NNHDY and CDR2 SYVADS. CDR3 DNA, as far as it was read: TGTGCCAGCAGTGCCTCGACA. The encoded protein is CASSAST. The entire CDR3 is CASSASTEVFF.

Only a few counts were recorded for this clone. Any gene name here is a mouse gene name. Read sequence stops 4 residues before the CDR3 end, and the germline J gene provides the missing end. The V and J genes are TRBV13-3 and TRBJ1-2, with TRBD1 matching over 7 bases. The CDR3 has 13 amino acids. J was trimmed by 0 bases and V by 9 bases; bases with no gene match: 5. CDR1 and CDR2 (germline): NNHDY, SYVADS. The sequenced part of the CDR3 DNA is TGTGCCACCTCCGGGACAGCAAACTCC. Translating gives CATSGTANS. The whole CDR3 sequence reads CATSGTANSDYTF.

This clone was recorded a few times. Gene labels here are mouse ones. The CDR3 extends 4 residues past the end of the read, so its final part is completed from the germline J gene. This sample also contains other DNA sequences that code for the same CDR3. The chain employs TRBV5 and TRBJ2-7; 9 nucleotides match TRBD1. The CDR3 loop spans 13 amino acids. Germline loops: CDR1 LGHNA, CDR2 YNLKQL (reference sequence). CDR3 protein: CASSQDRGDEQYF. CDR3 DNA (partial): TGTGCCAGCAGCCAGGACAGGGGTGAT.

For this clone: These gene names are mouse names. Here the CDR3 reads CASSGGLGGDAEQFF. The CDR3 DNA, read in part, is TGTGCCAGCAGTGGGGGACTGGGGGGGGATGCT. This sequence joins TRBV13-1 and TRBJ2-1; 13 bases line up with TRBD2. Read data end 4 residues before the CDR3 end; the end is taken from the germline J gene. The ends lost 3 bases at V and 5 bases at J; junction bases unmatched: 2. The CDR3 consists of 15 residues. Germline lookup yields CDR1 NSHNY and CDR2 SYGAGN.